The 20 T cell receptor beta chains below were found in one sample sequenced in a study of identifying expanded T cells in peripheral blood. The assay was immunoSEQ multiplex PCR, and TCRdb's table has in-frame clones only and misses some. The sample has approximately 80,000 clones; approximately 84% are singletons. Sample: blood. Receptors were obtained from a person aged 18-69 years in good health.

The CDR3 loop is CASSQEGLAAYNEQFF. DNA for the CDR3: TGCGCCAGCAGCCAAGAAGGACTAGCCGCCTACAATGAGCAGTTCTTC. This chain uses TRBV4-3 with TRBJ2-1, with 8 bases aligning to TRBD2. CDR3 length: 16 residues. V lost 0 bases to trimming and J lost 2 bases; unmatched junction nucleotides: 3. In germline, CDR1 is LGHNA, CDR2 YSLEER.

CDR3 region: CASSIPGQTYNEQFF. The DNA of the CDR3 is TGTGCCAGCAGTATACCGGGACAAACCTACAATGAGCAGTTCTTC. V usage is TRBV27 and J usage is TRBJ2-1; maybe TRBD1 (6 bases). The ends were cut back, 5 bases at V and 2 bases at J, with 13 bases in the middle. The CDR3 spans 15 residues. Germline V lookup: CDR1 MNHEY, CDR2 SMNVEV (reference sequence).

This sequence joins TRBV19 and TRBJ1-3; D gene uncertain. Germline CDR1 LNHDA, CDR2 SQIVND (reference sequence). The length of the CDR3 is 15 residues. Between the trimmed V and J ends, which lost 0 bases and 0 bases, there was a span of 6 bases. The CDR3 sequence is CASSIDINSGNTIYF. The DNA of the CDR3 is TGTGCCAGTAGTATAGACATCAACTCTGGAAACACCATATATTTT.

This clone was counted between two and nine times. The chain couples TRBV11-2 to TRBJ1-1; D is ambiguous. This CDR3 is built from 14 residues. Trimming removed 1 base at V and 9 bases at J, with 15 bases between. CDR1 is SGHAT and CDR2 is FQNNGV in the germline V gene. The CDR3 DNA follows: TGTGCCAGCAGCTTAGCCACTCGATTGGGGAAAGCTTTCTTT. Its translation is CASSLATRLGKAFF. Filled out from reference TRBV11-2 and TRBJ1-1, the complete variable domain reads EAGVAQSPRYKIIEKRQSVAFWCNPISGHATLYWYQQILGQGPKLLIQFQNNGVVDDSQLPKDRFSAERLKGVDSTLKIQPAKLEDSAVYLCASSLATRLGKAFFGQGTRLTVV.

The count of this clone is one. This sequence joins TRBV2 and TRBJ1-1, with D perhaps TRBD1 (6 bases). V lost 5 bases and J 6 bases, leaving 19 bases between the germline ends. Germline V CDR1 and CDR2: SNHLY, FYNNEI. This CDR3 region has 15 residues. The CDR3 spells CASSWAGGGESEAFF. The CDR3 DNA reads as TGTGCCAGCAGTTGGGCGGGAGGGGGAGAGTCTGAAGCTTTCTTT. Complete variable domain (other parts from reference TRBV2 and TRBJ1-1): EPEVTQTPSHQVTQMGQEVILRCVPISNHLYFYWYRQILGQKVEFLVSFYNNEISEKSEIFDDQFSVERPDGSNFTLKIRSTKLEDSAMYFCASSWAGGGESEAFFGQGTRLTVV.

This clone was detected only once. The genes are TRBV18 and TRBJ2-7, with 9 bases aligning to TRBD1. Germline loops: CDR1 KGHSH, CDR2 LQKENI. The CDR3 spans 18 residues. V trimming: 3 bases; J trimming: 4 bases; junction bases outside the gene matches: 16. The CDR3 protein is CASSPLLSTGTGLYEQYF. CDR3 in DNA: TGTGCCAGCTCACCTTTGTTATCGACCGGGACAGGGTTATACGAGCAGTACTTC.

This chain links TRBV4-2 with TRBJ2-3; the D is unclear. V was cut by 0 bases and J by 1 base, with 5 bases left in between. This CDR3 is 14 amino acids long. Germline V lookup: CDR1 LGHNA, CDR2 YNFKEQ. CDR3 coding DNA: TGTGCCAGCAGCCAAGATTTAGGCACAGATACGCAGTATTTT. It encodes CASSQDLGTDTQYF.

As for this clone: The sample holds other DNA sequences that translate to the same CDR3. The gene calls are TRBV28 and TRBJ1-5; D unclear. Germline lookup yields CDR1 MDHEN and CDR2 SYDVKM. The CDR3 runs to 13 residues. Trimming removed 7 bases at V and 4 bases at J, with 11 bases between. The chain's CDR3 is CASTRQVNQPQHF. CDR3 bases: TGTGCCAGCACTCGGCAGGTGAATCAGCCCCAGCATTTT.

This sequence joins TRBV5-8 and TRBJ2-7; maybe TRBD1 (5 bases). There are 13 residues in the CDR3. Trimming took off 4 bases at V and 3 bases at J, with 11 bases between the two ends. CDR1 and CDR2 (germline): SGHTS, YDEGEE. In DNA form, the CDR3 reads TGTGCCAGCAGCGGACGACAGCGCTACGAGCAGTACTTC. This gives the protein CASSGRQRYEQYF.

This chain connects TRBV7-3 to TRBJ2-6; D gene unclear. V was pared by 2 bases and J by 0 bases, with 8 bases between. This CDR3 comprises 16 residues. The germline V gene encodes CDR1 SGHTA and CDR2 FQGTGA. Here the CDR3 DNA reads TGTGCCAGCAGCTTATTTCCGAGCTCTGGGGCCAACGTCCTGACTTTC. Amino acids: CASSLFPSSGANVLTF.

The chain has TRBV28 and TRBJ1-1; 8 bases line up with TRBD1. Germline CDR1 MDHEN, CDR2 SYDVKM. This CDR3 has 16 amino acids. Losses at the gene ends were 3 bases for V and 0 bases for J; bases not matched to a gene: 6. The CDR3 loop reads CASSFQGAQMNTEAFF. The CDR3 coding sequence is TGTGCCAGCAGTTTCCAGGGGGCACAGATGAACACTGAAGCTTTCTTT.

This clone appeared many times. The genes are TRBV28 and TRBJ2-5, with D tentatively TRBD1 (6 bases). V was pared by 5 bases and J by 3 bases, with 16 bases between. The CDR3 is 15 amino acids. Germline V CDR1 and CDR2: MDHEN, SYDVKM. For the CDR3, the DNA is TGTGCCAGCAGTCTCCCCGGGGACATAGAAGAGACCCAGTACTTC. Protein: CASSLPGDIEETQYF.

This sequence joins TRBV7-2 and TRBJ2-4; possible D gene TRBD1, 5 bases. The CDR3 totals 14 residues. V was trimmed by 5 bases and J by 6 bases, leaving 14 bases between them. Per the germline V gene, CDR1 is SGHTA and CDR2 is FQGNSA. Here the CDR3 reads CASSPLGVRNIQYF. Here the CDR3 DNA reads TGTGCCAGCAGCCCCCTAGGGGTTCGAAACATTCAGTACTTC.

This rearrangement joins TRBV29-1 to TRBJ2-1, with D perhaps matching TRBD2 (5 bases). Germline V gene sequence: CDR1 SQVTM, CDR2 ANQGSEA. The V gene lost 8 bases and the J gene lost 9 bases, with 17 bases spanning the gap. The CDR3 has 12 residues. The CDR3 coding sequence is TGCAGCATTTGGGCCGTCGGAGGTGAGCAGTTCTTC. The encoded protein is CSIWAVGGEQFF.

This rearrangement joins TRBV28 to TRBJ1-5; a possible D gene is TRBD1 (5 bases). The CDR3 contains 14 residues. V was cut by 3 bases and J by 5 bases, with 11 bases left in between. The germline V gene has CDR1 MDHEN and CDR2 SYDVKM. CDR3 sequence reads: CASSLGQGDQPQHF. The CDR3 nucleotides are TGTGCCAGCAGTTTGGGGCAGGGCGATCAGCCCCAGCATTTT.

CDR3 amino acids: CASSVGGGQEYGYTF. The CDR3 region has the DNA TGTGCCAGCAGCGTAGGTGGGGGCCAGGAATATGGCTACACCTTC. The chain recombines TRBV9 with TRBJ1-2; weak D call: TRBD1 (6 bases). This CDR3 comprises 15 residues. CDR1 SGDLS and CDR2 YYNGEE come from the germline V gene. Between the trimmed V and J ends, which lost 0 bases and 5 bases, there was a span of 14 bases.

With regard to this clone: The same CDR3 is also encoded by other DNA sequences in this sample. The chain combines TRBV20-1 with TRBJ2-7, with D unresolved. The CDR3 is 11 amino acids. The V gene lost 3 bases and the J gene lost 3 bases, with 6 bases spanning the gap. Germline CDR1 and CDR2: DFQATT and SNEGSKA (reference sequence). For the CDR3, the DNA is TGCAGTGCTAGGATTCACTACGAGCAGTACTTC. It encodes CSARIHYEQYF.

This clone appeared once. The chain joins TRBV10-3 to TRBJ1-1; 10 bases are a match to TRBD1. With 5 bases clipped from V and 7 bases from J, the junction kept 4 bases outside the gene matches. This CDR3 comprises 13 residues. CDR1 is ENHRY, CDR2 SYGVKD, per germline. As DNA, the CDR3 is TGTGCCATCAGTACCGGGACAGGGGTTGAAGCTTTCTTT. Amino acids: CAISTGTGVEAFF.

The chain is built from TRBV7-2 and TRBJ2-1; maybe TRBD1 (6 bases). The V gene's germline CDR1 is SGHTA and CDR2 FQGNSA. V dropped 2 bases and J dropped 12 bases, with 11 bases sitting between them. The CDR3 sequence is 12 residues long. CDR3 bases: TGTGCCAGCAGCTTAACAGGGCAGAGGCAGTTCTTC. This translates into CASSLTGQRQFF.

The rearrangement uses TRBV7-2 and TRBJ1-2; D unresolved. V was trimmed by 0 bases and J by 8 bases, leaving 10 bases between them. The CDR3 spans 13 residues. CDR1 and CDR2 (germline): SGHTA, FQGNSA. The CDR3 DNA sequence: TGTGCCAGCAGCTTAGCCGGGGAAGGGGGCTACACCTTC. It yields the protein CASSLAGEGGYTF.